The source of this TCR beta chain is a study of post-analysis software for immune sequencing data. Study summary: Clinical courses comprised relapsing-remitting, secondary progressive and progressive-relapsing multiple sclerosis.

The library was made from cDNA and included unique molecular identifiers. TCRdb reprocessed the PCR reads via MiXCR and lists one record per CDR3 protein. Seen here are some 690,000 distinct CDR3 sequences, just under 30% observed once, and the top ten hold around 0.56%. This clonotype was found a few times. Antigen specificity is unknown. Study results and caveats: In patients, TRBV5-6, TRBV5-1 and TRBV20-1 belonged to about five TRBV segments found more frequently than in controls. Diversity measured as normalized Chao1 was significantly lower in multiple sclerosis patients than in controls.

CDR3 length: 16 amino acids. After removal of 6 bases from V and 4 bases from J, the junction contained 10 bases not matched to a gene. In germline, CDR1 is MNHEY, CDR2 SVGAGI. The clonotype originates from a girl aged 5-17 years with multiple sclerosis. The V and J genes are TRBV6-5 and TRBJ1-5, with 9 bases that match TRBD1. Sequencing was performed on blood. The CDR3 coding sequence is TGTGCCAGCAGCTCCACCGGGACAGGGTGGAATCAGCCCCAGCATTTT. Protein sequence: CASSSTGTGWNQPQHF.